Shown below are 26 T cell receptor beta chains from a single sample sequenced in a study of T cells in Graves' hyperthyroidism and ophthalmopathy. Amplified regions were TCR beta CDR3 sequences from RNA transcripts. HTBI primers were employed in a first-round RT-PCR of the TCR CDR3. One entry per CDR3 protein results from TCRdb running MiXCR on the multiplex PCR reads. The sample lists 650,000 to 850,000 distinct CDR3 sequences; around a sixth were seen once. The sample was blood. The receptor set was obtained from a woman between 50 and 59 years old with Graves' hyperthyroidism that later progressed to Graves' ophthalmopathy.

The table lists this clonotype with a few counts. The rearrangement joins TRBV4-1 to TRBJ1-5, with D possibly matching TRBD1 (5 bases). Germline V gene data show CDR1 as MGHRA and CDR2 as YSYEKL. With 3 bases removed from V and 7 bases from J, the gap between germline ends came to 22 bases. This CDR3 region has 17 residues. Written as DNA, the CDR3 is TGCGCCAGCAGCCAGAGAACGGAGGCAGGGTTATGGCAGCCCCAGCATTTT. It specifies CASSQRTEAGLWQPQHF.

This chain connects TRBV27 to TRBJ2-2; D may correspond to TRBD1 or TRBD2 (6 bases each). CDR3 length equals 15 residues. Germline V lookup: CDR1 MNHEY, CDR2 SMNVEV (reference sequence). With 7 bases removed from V and 6 bases from J, the gap between germline ends came to 18 bases. In DNA, the CDR3 is TGTGCCAGCACGGGGGCAGGGGACCTTGCCGGGGAGCTGTTTTTT. Its protein is CASTGAGDLAGELFF.

This clonotype has ten or more counts. The rearrangement links TRBV6-2 or TRBV6-3 to TRBJ2-1; 8 nucleotides align to TRBD2. V gave up 8 bases and J gave up 6 bases; unmatched junction bases: 12. Germline CDR1 reads MNHEY; CDR2 reads SVGEGT. CDR3 length: 15 residues. CDR3 residues: CASVFIAGQTNEQFF. The CDR3 DNA sequence: TGTGCCAGCGTATTTATAGCGGGGCAAACCAATGAGCAGTTCTTC.

This clonotype showed up many times. The gene calls are TRBV28 and TRBJ1-5; D is unresolved. The V end was cut by 6 bases, the J end by 4 bases, with 10 bases between. The CDR3 covers 13 residues. Germline values: CDR1 MDHEN, CDR2 SYDVKM. Here the CDR3 reads CASRTGGNQPQHF. CDR3 DNA sequence: TGTGCCAGCAGGACTGGAGGGAATCAGCCCCAGCATTTT.

This clonotype was seen ten or more times. The genes are TRBV4-1 and TRBJ1-1; D may be TRBD1 (6 bases). This CDR3 is built from 15 residues. The V gene's germline CDR1 is MGHRA and CDR2 YSYEKL. V was shortened by 0 bases and J by 4 bases, with 12 bases between the two germline ends. CDR3 sequence reads: CASSQEGGGSTEAFF. The CDR3 nucleotides are TGCGCCAGCAGCCAAGAAGGGGGGGGGAGCACTGAAGCTTTCTTT.

This clonotype was seen ten or more times. The V and J genes are TRBV27 and TRBJ1-2, with TRBD1 identical over 7 bases. This CDR3 region has 14 residues. The germline V gene encodes CDR1 MNHEY and CDR2 SMNVEV (reference sequence). J gave up 3 bases and V 6 bases, and 7 bases lay outside the gene matches. The CDR3 DNA sequence: TGTGCCAGCAGGAGACAGGGTTTAGACTATGGCTACACCTTC. Amino acids: CASRRQGLDYGYTF.

This clonotype was observed a handful of times. The CDR3 is CASTPPGLGSPLHF. The CDR3 bases are TGTGCCAGTACCCCCCCGGGGCTGGGTTCACCCCTCCACTTT. The chain combines TRBV19 with TRBJ1-6; maybe TRBD1 (5 bases). This CDR3 comprises 14 residues. Germline V lookup: CDR1 LNHDA, CDR2 SQIVND (reference sequence). Trimming shortened V by 7 bases and J by 9 bases, and 16 bases separated the two germline ends.

This clonotype was picked up a small number of times. The chain carries TRBV5-1 and TRBJ2-2; D is unclear. CDR1 SGHRS and CDR2 YFSETQ come from the germline V gene. The CDR3 extends over 20 amino acids. Trimming stripped 0 bases from V and 3 bases from J, with 24 bases between. The CDR3 loop is CASSLGLRSSVVLDTGELFF. The CDR3 bases are TGCGCCAGCAGCTTGGGTCTACGGTCCTCGGTCGTTCTCGACACCGGGGAGCTGTTTTTT.

This clonotype has ten or more counts. The rearrangement uses TRBV12-3 or TRBV12-4 and TRBJ2-2; D possibly corresponds to TRBD2 (6 bases). The CDR3 loop spans 12 amino acids. Between the trimmed V and J ends, which lost 7 bases and 10 bases, there was a span of 13 bases. The CDR3 loop is CASTTGGEELFF. CDR3 in DNA: TGTGCCAGCACCACCGGGGGTGAGGAGCTGTTTTTT.

V gene TRBV10-3 combines with J gene TRBJ1-1, with no clear D. The CDR3 is 15 amino acids. The germline V gene has CDR1 ENHRY and CDR2 SYGVKD. V lost 1 base to trimming and J lost 1 base, with 10 bases between them. As DNA, the CDR3 is TGTGCCATCAGTGAGTTCGTCAGGTCGAACACTGAAGCTTTCTTT. This encodes CAISEFVRSNTEAFF.

The J gene is TRBJ1-1, the V gene TRBV19; D is ambiguous. Germline CDR1 reads LNHDA; CDR2 reads SQIVND (reference sequence). The V and J ends lost 1 base and 4 bases respectively, with 10 bases between them. This CDR3 is built from 14 residues. The CDR3 bases are TGTGCCAGTAGTATAGTGGACCTGTTCACTGAAGCTTTCTTT. Translation gives CASSIVDLFTEAFF. The variable domain in full, with the rest retrieved from reference TRBV19 and TRBJ1-1, is DGGITQSPKYLFRKEGQNVTLSCEQNLNHDAMYWYRQDPGQGLRLIYYSQIVNDFQKGDIAEGYSVSREKKESFPLTVTSAQKNPTAFYLCASSIVDLFTEAFFGQGTRLTVV.

This clonotype appeared many times. The chain is built from TRBV3-1 and TRBJ2-3, with D maybe TRBD2 (6 bases). The CDR3 runs to 16 residues. In germline, CDR1 is LGHDT, CDR2 YNNKEL (reference sequence). V lost 0 bases and J lost 3, with 13 bases in between. The CDR3 loop reads CASSQEYGEVTDTQYF. In nucleotides, the CDR3 is TGTGCCAGCAGCCAAGAATACGGGGAGGTTACAGATACGCAGTATTTT.

This chain joins TRBV10-2 and TRBJ1-1; a possible D gene is TRBD1 (5 bases). Per the germline V gene, CDR1 is WSHSY and CDR2 is SAAADI. The CDR3 consists of 14 residues. The V end lost 0 bases, the J end lost 5 bases, and 10 bases lay between the germline ends. For the CDR3, the DNA is TGCGCCAGCAGTGAGTCAGGGGATTGGACTGAAGCTTTCTTT. Protein sequence: CASSESGDWTEAFF.

The V gene is TRBV28, the J gene TRBJ2-7, with D maybe TRBD2 (6 bases). Germline V gene lookup returns CDR1 MDHEN and CDR2 SYDVKM. CDR3 length: 15 amino acids. Trimming took off 6 bases at V and 3 bases at J, with 18 bases between the two ends. The CDR3 DNA reads as TGTGCCAGCAGCCTGGCGGGTTCGCGGGGCTACGAGCAGTACTTC. Protein: CASSLAGSRGYEQYF.

There are a few counts of this clonotype. DNA for the CDR3: TGTGCCAGCGCCCTACGACAGGGGCCTCAAGAAAAACTGTTTTTT. Protein sequence: CASALRQGPQEKLFF. The J gene is TRBJ1-4, the V gene TRBV18; 8 bases map to TRBD1. Trimming took 8 bases from V and 8 from J; bases not matched to a gene: 13. Germline-derived CDR1 and CDR2 are KGHSH and LQKENI. This CDR3 has 15 residues.

The J gene is TRBJ1-5, the V gene TRBV5-4, with a tentative D call TRBD1 (5 bases). Germline V gene lookup returns CDR1 SGHNT and CDR2 YYREEE (reference sequence). This CDR3 region has 13 residues. Trimming removed 2 bases at V and 6 bases at J, with 9 bases between. In DNA, the CDR3 is TGTGCCAGCAGCTTCGGGGGGGTTCAGCCCCAGCATTTT. Encoded protein: CASSFGGVQPQHF.

This clonotype was found once. The J gene is TRBJ2-2, the V gene TRBV20-1; 12 bases map to TRBD1. The germline V gene has CDR1 DFQATT and CDR2 SNEGSKA (reference sequence). This CDR3 region has 17 residues. V shed 2 bases and J 1 base; nucleotides not matched to a gene: 5. The CDR3, as DNA: TGCAGTGCTAGACCCGGGACAGGGGGCTGGAACACCGGGGAGCTGTTTTTT. Translated: CSARPGTGGWNTGELFF.

The CDR3 is CASSPPGRELYTIYF. CDR3 in DNA: TGTGCCAGCAGCCCCCCGGGCAGGGAGTTATACACCATATATTTT. The V call is TRBV6-1, the J call TRBJ1-3, with D possibly TRBD1 on 5 matching bases. The CDR3 consists of 15 residues. CDR1 is MNHNS, CDR2 SASEGT, per germline. Between the trimmed V and J ends, which lost 6 bases and 8 bases, there was a span of 20 bases.

This clonotype was seen repeatedly, ten times or more. The rearrangement links TRBV11-2 to TRBJ1-1, with D possibly TRBD1 on 5 matching bases. CDR3 length: 15 residues. Germline CDR1 and CDR2: SGHAT and FQNNGV. Trimming removed 0 bases at V and 0 bases at J, with 8 bases between. CDR3 DNA sequence: TGTGCCAGCAGCTTAGAATGGGACTTGAACACTGAAGCTTTCTTT. Residues: CASSLEWDLNTEAFF.

There are many counts of this clonotype. The CDR3 is CASSQEFGTGKNTEAFF. CDR3 DNA: TGTGCCAGCAGCCAAGAGTTCGGGACAGGGAAGAACACTGAAGCTTTCTTT. This sequence joins TRBV3-1 and TRBJ1-1, with TRBD1 matching 9 bases. The ends lost 0 bases at V and 1 base at J; junction bases unmatched: 6. CDR1 LGHDT and CDR2 YNNKEL come from the germline V gene (reference sequence). The CDR3 covers 17 residues. The variable domain in full, completed from reference TRBV3-1 and TRBJ1-1, reads DTAVSQTPKYLVTQMGNDKSIKCEQNLGHDTMYWYKQDSKKFLKIMFSYNNKELIINETVPNRFSPKSPDKAHLNLHINSLELGDSAVYFCASSQEFGTGKNTEAFFGQGTRLTVV.

This clonotype was found many times. The rearrangement links TRBV5-1 to TRBJ1-2, with D unclear. This CDR3 contains 13 residues. V was shortened by 2 bases and J by 6 bases, with 11 bases between the two germline ends. Germline values: CDR1 SGHRS, CDR2 YFSETQ. The CDR3 spells CASSFTRRDGYTF. The CDR3 nucleotides are TGCGCCAGCAGCTTTACACGGAGAGATGGCTACACCTTC. The variable domain in full, with the rest retrieved from reference TRBV5-1 and TRBJ1-2, is KAGVTQTPRYLIKTRGQQVTLSCSPISGHRSVSWYQQTPGQGLQFLFEYFSETQRNKGNFPGRFSGRQFSNSRSEMNVSTLELGDSALYLCASSFTRRDGYTFGSGTRLTVV.

This clonotype came up a few times. The chain is built from TRBV15 and TRBJ2-4; weak D call: TRBD1 (6 bases). The CDR3 is 14 amino acids. CDR1 and CDR2 from the germline V gene are LNHNV and YYDKDF (reference sequence). Trimming took 4 bases from V and 3 from J, leaving 10 bases between them. The CDR3 nucleotides are TGTGCCACCAGCAAGGCGGACAGCAAAAACATTCAGTACTTC. This sequence encodes CATSKADSKNIQYF.

This clonotype has ten or more counts. The chain recombines TRBV20-1 with TRBJ2-7; 8 bases match TRBD1. Trimming took 0 bases from V and 0 from J; bases not matched to a gene: 4. This CDR3 has 15 residues. Germline-derived CDR1 and CDR2 are DFQATT and SNEGSKA (reference sequence). The CDR3 DNA sequence: TGCAGTGCTAGAGATAAGGGACAGGTCTCCTACGAGCAGTACTTC. Translated, it gives CSARDKGQVSYEQYF.

This clonotype was seen many times. V and J are TRBV30 and TRBJ1-6; unclear D gene. The CDR3 contains 13 residues. Germline V gene data show CDR1 as GTSNPN and CDR2 as SVGIG (reference sequence). The CDR3 spells CANSGYRNSPLHF. The CDR3 DNA follows: TGTGCTAACAGCGGATATCGGAATTCACCCCTCCACTTT.

This clonotype was picked up many times. The chain recombines TRBV10-3 with TRBJ2-1; 8 nucleotides agree with TRBD2. Germline lookup yields CDR1 ENHRY and CDR2 SYGVKD. Germline trimming cut 10 bases from V and 7 bases from J; bases unmatched to any gene: 12. The CDR3 consists of 14 residues. CDR3 amino acids: CATEGSGGPNEQFF. Here the CDR3 DNA reads TGTGCCACCGAAGGTTCGGGGGGGCCGAATGAGCAGTTCTTC.

The rearrangement uses TRBV12-3 or TRBV12-4 and TRBJ2-7, with TRBD1 identical over 7 bases. The CDR3 covers 14 residues. Unmatched junction bases numbered 7, after V lost 6 bases and J lost 2 bases. The CDR3 reads CASSGRDRPYEQYF. CDR3 sequence (DNA): TGTGCCAGCAGCGGCCGGGACAGACCCTACGAGCAGTACTTC.